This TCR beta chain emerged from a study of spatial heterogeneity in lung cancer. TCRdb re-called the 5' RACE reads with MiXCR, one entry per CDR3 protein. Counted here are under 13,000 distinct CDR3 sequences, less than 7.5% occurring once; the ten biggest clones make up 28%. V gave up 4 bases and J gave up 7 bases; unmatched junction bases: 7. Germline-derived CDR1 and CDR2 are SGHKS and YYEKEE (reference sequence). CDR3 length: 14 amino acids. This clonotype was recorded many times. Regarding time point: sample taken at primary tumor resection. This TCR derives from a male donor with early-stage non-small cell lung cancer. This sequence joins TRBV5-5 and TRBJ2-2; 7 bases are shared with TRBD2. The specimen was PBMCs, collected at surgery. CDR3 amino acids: CASSQVAGVGELFF. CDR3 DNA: TGTGCCAGCAGCCAGGTGGCGGGAGTCGGGGAGCTGTTTTTT.